This TCR beta chain emerged from a study of a mutant IDH1 vaccine in newly diagnosed glioma. Turning to the study itself: Vaccine administration was initiated 4-6 weeks following radiotherapy alone, or with temozolomide cycles. Every participant had undergone radiotherapy, temozolomide, or both before, and most underwent both.

Method: immunoSEQ multiplex PCR; TCRdb's copy keeps in-frame clones and lacks some. The table records tens of thousands of clones, 81% of them present only once. Germline lookup yields CDR1 LNHNV and CDR2 YYDKDF (reference sequence). CDR3 size: 14 residues. The V and J ends lost 4 bases and 4 bases, in that order; junction bases with no gene match: 5. The time point here: week 35, safety follow-up. Topical imiquimod accompanied each vaccine dose, which consisted of 300 ug of mutant IDH1 20-mer peptide. Those who donated had recent WHO grade 3 or 4 IDH1-mutant, ATRX-lost astrocytomas. General study points: Vaccination elicited immune responses in approximately 93% of patients.

This clone was picked up a small number of times. Its antigen remains unidentified. This chain links TRBV15 with TRBJ2-7, with 9 nucleotides matching TRBD2. The specimen was PBMCs, collected from a glioma patient whose treatment included an IDH1 peptide vaccine. This clonotype was sampled from a man in his forties or fifties with glioma. The CDR3, as DNA: TGTGCCACCAGCAAACCTAGCGGGGTATACGAGCAGTACTTC. Residues: CATSKPSGVYEQYF.